This TCR beta chain comes out of a study of blood T cell repertoires in COVID-19. Study-level information: The United States, Italy and Spain supplied acute and convalescent COVID-19 samples. T cells, B-cell-depleted T cells, or PBMCs supplied cDNA or gDNA.

Under the authors' procedure: Amplification of reference gene primers was used by the study to estimate nucleated cell counts. Assay used: immunoSEQ multiplex PCR; TCRdb lists only in-frame clones, some missing. V and J calls and clone size are copied from that table; D and trimming were computed from the DNA. This sample has around 300,000 clones, with over 75% found just once. The V segment lost 4 bases and the J segment 6 bases; nucleotides outside the gene matches: 11. This CDR3 has 15 amino acids. Germline-derived CDR1 and CDR2 are SGHRS and YFSETQ. The chain links TRBV5-1 to TRBJ2-3; 7 positions agree with TRBD2. The clonotype comes from a human donor in a cohort sampled during active COVID-19. The sample taken for sequencing was peripheral blood. In nucleotides, the CDR3 is TGCGCCAGCAGCACCCGACTAGCAGGGCCCGATACGCAGTATTTT. Translated, it gives CASSTRLAGPDTQYF.